One sample yielded the 3 T cell receptor beta chains listed below, sequenced in a study of tumor-infiltrating lymphocytes in oesophageal squamous cell carcinoma. TCRdb reprocessed the PCR reads with MiXCR, giving one entry per CDR3 protein. The top ten hold 6.8% of the sample, which has under 20,000 distinct CDR3 sequences, around 40% seen once. The sequencing input was blood. These receptors were collected from a male donor with esophageal squamous cell carcinoma.

This clonotype has a count of ten or more. The rearrangement uses TRBV18 and TRBJ1-4, with D unresolved. The CDR3 runs 15 residues. Germline V lookup: CDR1 KGHSH, CDR2 LQKENI. V dropped 2 bases and J dropped 7 bases, with 14 bases sitting between them. CDR3 protein: CASSPYSLSGEKLFF. CDR3 DNA: TGTGCCAGCTCACCATACTCCTTGTCGGGTGAAAAACTGTTTTTT. Complete variable domain (other parts from reference TRBV18 and TRBJ1-4): NAGVMQNPRHLVRRRGQEARLRCSPMKGHSHVYWYRQLPEEGLKFMVYLQKENIIDESGMPKERFSAEFPKEGPSILRIQQVVRGDSAAYFCASSPYSLSGEKLFFGSGTQLSVL.

This chain connects TRBV11-3 to TRBJ2-1; 8 bases map to TRBD2. Per germline, CDR1 SGHNT and CDR2 YENEEA. The J segment lost 3 bases and the V segment lost 0 bases, leaving 4 bases of the junction unmatched. CDR3 length: 16 amino acids. DNA for the CDR3: TGTGCCAGCAGCTTAGATGGGACTAGTGGCTACAATGAGCAGTTCTTC. This gives the protein CASSLDGTSGYNEQFF.

Only a few counts were recorded for this clonotype. This may come from a read error, since a much larger clone is one base off. The chain couples TRBV6-1 to TRBJ2-7; 7 bases agree with TRBD2. This CDR3 spans 14 amino acids. V was pared by 7 bases and J by 7 bases, with 13 bases of the junction left unmatched. Germline V lookup: CDR1 MNHNS, CDR2 SASEGT. The CDR3 sequence: CASTYMGTGGEQYF. The DNA of the CDR3 is TGTGCCAGCACTTACATGGGGACGGGGGGTGAGCAGTACTTC.